Below are 6 T cell receptor beta chains sequenced from a single sample in a study. A single record per CDR3 protein comes from TCRdb applying MiXCR to the 5' RACE reads. In the table there are about 40,000 distinct CDR3 sequences, over 15% of which are singletons. Sequencing input: naive CD4+ T cells sorted from a lymph node. Subset in this sample: naive CD4+ T cells, CD4+CD45RA+CD25-. The source of these receptors is a female donor with breast cancer.

In this sample, this clonotype turned up many times. The chain employs TRBV7-8 and TRBJ2-5; no firm D call. The CDR3 loop spans 13 amino acids. Looked up from germline, CDR1 is SGHVS and CDR2 is FQNEAQ. Trimming took 1 base from V and 3 from J, leaving 6 bases between them. CDR3 region: CASSLGPKETQYF. The CDR3 DNA sequence: TGTGCCAGCAGCTTAGGCCCTAAAGAGACCCAGTACTTC.

The table lists this clonotype with a few counts. The V gene is TRBV5-1, the J gene TRBJ1-4, with D hard to call. Trimming stripped 0 bases from V and 14 bases from J, with 11 bases between. The germline gives CDR1 SGHRS, CDR2 YFSETQ. CDR3 length: 12 residues. CDR3 sequence (DNA): TGCGCCAGCAGCTTGGATGGCGGCGGGCTGTTTTTT. This encodes CASSLDGGGLFF.

The V gene is TRBV7-2, the J gene TRBJ2-3; D is possibly TRBD1 (5 bases). Trimming left V 1 base short and J 4 bases short, with 6 bases between. Germline V lookup: CDR1 SGHTA, CDR2 FQGNSA. The CDR3 contains 13 residues. Here the CDR3 reads CASSLDRSDTQYF. In nucleotides, the CDR3 is TGTGCCAGCAGCTTAGACAGGTCAGATACGCAGTATTTT.

This clonotype was seen only a few times. This chain uses TRBV7-9 with TRBJ2-2; D unresolved. The germline V gene has CDR1 SEHNR and CDR2 FQNEAQ (reference sequence). There are 13 residues in the CDR3. With 3 bases removed from V and 9 bases from J, the gap between germline ends came to 11 bases. The CDR3 DNA sequence: TGTGCCAGCAGCTTCGAAGGAAACCGGGAGCTGTTTTTT. Its translation: CASSFEGNRELFF.

This clonotype was picked up a small number of times. This chain connects TRBV20-1 to TRBJ1-2, with 9 bases identical to TRBD1. This CDR3 contains 12 residues. CDR1 and CDR2 (germline): DFQATT, SNEGSKA (reference sequence). The trim removed 6 bases at V and 8 bases at J, leaving 7 bases unmatched. DNA of the CDR3: TGCAGTGCCCCACAGGGGGCGGAAGGCTACACCTTC. This sequence encodes CSAPQGAEGYTF.

This clonotype was counted a few times. V usage is TRBV28 and J usage is TRBJ1-2; weak D call: TRBD1 (6 bases). The V gene lost 11 bases and the J gene lost 8 bases, with 18 bases spanning the gap. Germline V gives CDR1 MDHEN, CDR2 SYDVKM. This CDR3 comprises 12 residues. Written as DNA, the CDR3 is TGTGCCTGGGGGGGGCAGGGAGGCGGCTACACCTTC. Its protein product is CAWGGQGGGYTF.